This TCR beta chain was sequenced in a study of cytomegalovirus exposure and HLA in healthy donors. Primers included in the PCR were 60 Vbeta and 13 Jbeta primers. The assay was immunoSEQ multiplex PCR, and TCRdb's table has in-frame clones only and misses some. This sample has about 160,000 clones, with approximately 88% found just once. CDR1 and CDR2 from the germline V gene are MNHEY and SMNVEV (reference sequence). The CDR3 runs 16 residues. The J segment lost 3 bases and the V segment lost 6 bases, leaving 9 bases of the junction unmatched. This TCR was recovered from a man in his thirties or forties in good health and CMV-seronegative. Sequencing input: PBMCs. The V call is TRBV27, the J call TRBJ2-1; 9 positions agree with TRBD1. The CDR3 region has the DNA TGTGCCAGCAGACCCTGGGGACAGGGCTACTACAATGAGCAGTTCTTC. Its protein product is CASRPWGQGYYNEQFF.